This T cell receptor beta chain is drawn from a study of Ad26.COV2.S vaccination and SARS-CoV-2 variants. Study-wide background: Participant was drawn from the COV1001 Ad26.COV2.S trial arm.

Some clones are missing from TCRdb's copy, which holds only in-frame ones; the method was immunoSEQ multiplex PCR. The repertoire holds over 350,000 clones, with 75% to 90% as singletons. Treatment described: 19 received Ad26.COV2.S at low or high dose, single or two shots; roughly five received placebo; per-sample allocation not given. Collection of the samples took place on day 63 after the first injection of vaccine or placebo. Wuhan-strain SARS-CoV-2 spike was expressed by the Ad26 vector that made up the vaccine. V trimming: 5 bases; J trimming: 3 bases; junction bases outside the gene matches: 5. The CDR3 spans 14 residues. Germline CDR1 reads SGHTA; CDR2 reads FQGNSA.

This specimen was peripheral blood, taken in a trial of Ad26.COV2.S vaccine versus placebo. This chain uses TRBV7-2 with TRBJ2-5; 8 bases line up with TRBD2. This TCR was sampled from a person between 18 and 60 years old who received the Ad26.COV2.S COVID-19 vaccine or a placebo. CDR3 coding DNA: TGTGCCAGCAGCCCCGAGCGGGGGAAAGAGACCCAGTACTTC. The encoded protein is CASSPERGKETQYF.